This TCR beta chain is from a study of cytomegalovirus exposure and HLA in healthy donors (dated by TCRdb to 2017 to 2019). Context from the whole study: According to a later analysis, one platform produced both the 100 to 150 validation repertoires and the 666 repertoires of the first cohort. To predict cytomegalovirus infection status, the study brought together high-throughput TCR immunosequencing, statistical association of individual TCRs with disease status, and machine learning. Along with the roughly 700-subject first cohort, a separate validation cohort of over a hundred different subjects was used. The study aimed to test whether cataloging public T cell receptors could reveal signatures of past pathogen exposure.

The donors belonged to the validation cohort of about 110 subjects, which was separate from the approximately 610-subject first cohort. Study-level results and caveats: All 120 or so repertoires were used to score co-occurrence in the validation cohort in a later analysis, because that analysis had no HLA typing for the cohort. In a later analysis, TCRs clustered in the first cohort were found to also tend to co-occur in the approximately 120 validation repertoires, with approximately 95% of cluster scores above 0. While some public TCRs were present in many individuals, most TCR sequences turned up only very rarely across donors. A few of the identified cytomegalovirus-associated TCR beta chains were confirmed in vitro to be specific for cytomegalovirus antigens. The classifier was reported to diagnose cytomegalovirus status with high specificity and sensitivity in both the original cohort and the validation cohort. The authors suggested that the approach could potentially be extended to other disease states and immunological phenotypes. A total of about 180 TCR beta chains were listed by the study as associated with cytomegalovirus.

As for this clone: It lacks a known antigen. No qualities accompany the bases; no much larger clone lies one base away.

The method was the immunoSEQ multiplex PCR assay. Regarding the original processing steps: A statistical classification framework was built for diagnosing cytomegalovirus status from the catalog of TCR beta chain sequences. TCRdb limited this immuneACCESS table to in-frame rearrangements with V and J called. A share of clones is missing; checked studies link under half to unresolved V genes, and the rest is unexplained. The V and J calls and clone size come from that table; D and trimming were worked out from the DNA. This sample lists about 130,000 clones; around 93% were detected once. Jointly, the top ten make up approximately 1.8% of the sample. The CDR3 runs 16 amino acids, cysteine and phenylalanine included. CDR3 DNA only is kept here, 48 bases in frame from base 1. Trimming takes 6 bases from V and 4 bases from J, and the germline ends sit 22 bases apart. Per the germline V gene, SGHTA is the CDR1 and FQGNSA is the CDR2.

The specimen was PBMCs. This receptor chain uses TRBV7-2 and TRBJ2-7; perhaps TRBD2 is the D gene, with 7 bases matching. The TCR originated in a man between 18 and 29 years old in good health and CMV-seropositive. The CDR3 loop reads CASSFGGRGTDYEQYF. The bases read TGTGCCAGCAGTTTCGGGGGGCGGGGCACCGATTACGAGCAGTACTTC.